These 30 T cell receptor beta chains share one sample of origin, sequenced in a study of T-cell memory formation after mild COVID-19. TCRdb redid the calling of the 5' RACE reads with MiXCR, one entry per CDR3 protein. The sample gives about 340,000 distinct CDR3 sequences, approximately 15% of which show up once; more than 20% is in the top ten. Input material: PBMCs or a T cell subset sorted from them (not recorded which). These receptors all come from a man between 18 and 29 years old who had mild COVID-19 (a few samples of this study predate the infection). Cell type and time point are not known.

The J gene is TRBJ2-3, the V gene TRBV28; 10 bases are shared with TRBD1. Germline lookup yields CDR1 MDHEN and CDR2 SYDVKM. V was pared by 2 bases and J by 9 bases, with 11 bases of the junction left unmatched. The CDR3 extends over 16 amino acids. The CDR3 reads CASSLGTTGGAGTQYF. CDR3 nucleotide sequence: TGTGCCAGCAGTTTAGGTACGACAGGGGGCGCGGGGACGCAGTATTTT.

This clonotype was seen repeatedly, ten times or more. An end of the junction does not agree with germline; a read error may underlie this. V and J are TRBV5-1 and TRBJ2-3, with D unclear. The CDR3 has 12 residues. From germline, CDR1 is SGHRS and CDR2 YFSETQ. The CDR3 DNA is TGTGCCAGCAGCTTAGACACAGATACGCAGTATTTT. Amino acid sequence: CASSLDTDTQYF. Complete variable domain (other parts from reference TRBV5-1 and TRBJ2-3): KAGVTQTPRYLIKTRGQQVTLSCSPISGHRSVSWYQQTPGQGLQFLFEYFSETQRNKGNFPGRFSGRQFSNSRSEMNVSTLELGDSALYLCASSLDTDTQYFGPGTRLTVL.

The CDR3, as DNA: TGTGCCTGGGGGATAGCTCAAGAGACCCAGTACTTC. Translation gives CAWGIAQETQYF. The rearrangement joins TRBV30 to TRBJ2-5; D is unresolved. V gave up 5 bases and J gave up 2 bases, with 9 bases separating them. CDR1 is GTSNPN, CDR2 SVGIG, per germline (reference sequence). The CDR3 spans 12 residues.

This clonotype has a count of ten or more. The chain carries TRBV7-6 and TRBJ2-1; perhaps D is TRBD1 or TRBD2 (5 bases each). CDR1 and CDR2 (germline): SGHVS, FNYEAQ. V lost 1 base, J lost 4 bases, and 8 bases lay in between. This CDR3 is built from 14 residues. CDR3 residues: CASSLGDGYNEQFF. The CDR3, as DNA: TGTGCCAGCAGCTTAGGGGACGGATACAATGAGCAGTTCTTC.

This clonotype has more than one count but fewer than ten. The J gene is TRBJ2-3, the V gene TRBV4-3, with 9 bases lining up with TRBD2. Germline CDR1 LGHNA, CDR2 YSLEER. The V gene end was trimmed by 0 bases and the J gene end by 1 base; junction bases not matched to a gene: 8. The CDR3 length is 18 residues. CDR3 protein: CASSQERGASGGTDTQYF. The CDR3 nucleotides read TGCGCCAGCAGCCAAGAGAGAGGGGCTAGCGGGGGCACAGATACGCAGTATTTT.

This clonotype has ten or more counts. J is TRBJ2-7 and V is TRBV7-2; tentatively, D is TRBD2 (7 bases). CDR3 length: 15 amino acids. The V end lost 2 bases, the J end lost 4 bases, and 15 bases lay between the germline ends. In germline, CDR1 is SGHTA, CDR2 FQGNSA. This CDR3 is CASSLITAGAYEQYF. The CDR3 DNA sequence: TGTGCCAGCAGCTTAATTACTGCGGGGGCTTACGAGCAGTACTTC. Full variable domain (remainder filled in from reference TRBV7-2 and TRBJ2-7): GAGVSQSPSNKVTEKGKDVELRCDPISGHTALYWYRQSLGQGLEFLIYFQGNSAPDKSGLPSDRFSAERTGGSVSTLTIQRTQQEDSAVYLCASSLITAGAYEQYFGPGTRLTVT.

This clonotype was found a few times. The genes are TRBV7-2 and TRBJ2-1, with no clear D. Trimming took off 3 bases at V and 4 bases at J, with 7 bases between the two ends. CDR1 and CDR2 from the germline V gene are SGHTA and FQGNSA. CDR3 length equals 13 residues. The CDR3 DNA sequence: TGTGCCAGCAGCTTCGCTCAGTACAATGAGCAGTTCTTC. This sequence encodes CASSFAQYNEQFF.

This clonotype showed up just a few times. The CDR3 coding sequence is TGCAGCGTCCTCCTCGGGTCAAATTCACCCCTCCACTTT. Translating it yields CSVLLGSNSPLHF. This chain links TRBV29-1 with TRBJ1-6; D is ambiguous. V was cut by 6 bases and J by 7 bases, with 13 bases left in between. The CDR3 covers 13 residues. Germline V gene sequence: CDR1 SQVTM, CDR2 ANQGSEA.

This clonotype was found a few times. The chain links TRBV10-3 to TRBJ2-1, with D perhaps matching TRBD1 (6 bases). V shed 11 bases and J shed 8 bases, with 22 bases lying between them. The CDR3 runs 14 residues. Per the germline V gene, CDR1 is ENHRY and CDR2 is SYGVKD. The CDR3 is CALSAGAFFDEQFF. The CDR3 nucleotides read TGTGCCCTATCGGCAGGGGCTTTCTTCGATGAGCAGTTCTTC.

The V and J genes are TRBV4-3 and TRBJ1-2; no clear D. Between the trimmed V and J ends, which lost 4 bases and 8 bases, there was a span of 14 bases. Germline CDR1 and CDR2: LGHNA and YSLEER. This CDR3 is built from 13 residues. The CDR3 coding sequence is TGCGCCAGCAGCCGGTCGTACGGGGAGGGCTACACCTTC. This gives the protein CASSRSYGEGYTF.

V usage is TRBV5-1 and J usage is TRBJ2-3; TRBD2 aligns across 10 bases. This CDR3 is 16 amino acids long. Germline CDR1 and CDR2: SGHRS and YFSETQ. V gave up 3 bases and J gave up 4 bases; unmatched junction bases: 8. The CDR3 sequence: CASSSWLAGDADTQYF. CDR3 coding DNA: TGCGCCAGCAGCTCTTGGCTAGCGGGGGACGCAGATACGCAGTATTTT. The complete variable domain, with remaining parts taken from reference TRBV5-1 and TRBJ2-3, reads KAGVTQTPRYLIKTRGQQVTLSCSPISGHRSVSWYQQTPGQGLQFLFEYFSETQRNKGNFPGRFSGRQFSNSRSEMNVSTLELGDSALYLCASSSWLAGDADTQYFGPGTRLTVL.

This clonotype has only a few counts. The chain links TRBV20-1 to TRBJ1-2; D is undetermined. Trimming left V 6 bases short and J 0 bases short, with 11 bases between. CDR3 length: 13 residues. The V gene's germline CDR1 is DFQATT and CDR2 SNEGSKA (reference sequence). CDR3 in DNA: TGCAGTGCCCCGGAGGGTTCTAACTATGGCTACACCTTC. Encoded protein: CSAPEGSNYGYTF.

This clonotype was detected a few times. J is TRBJ2-1 and V is TRBV6-2 or TRBV6-3; 8 positions match TRBD2. The germline V gene encodes CDR1 MNHEY and CDR2 SVGEGT. V lost 0 bases, J lost 1 base, and 5 bases stayed unmatched. The length of the CDR3 is 17 residues. The CDR3 protein is CASSYSPGGPSYNEQFF. As DNA, the CDR3 is TGTGCCAGCAGTTACTCGCCGGGGGGGCCTTCCTACAATGAGCAGTTCTTC.

This clonotype has only a few counts. The chain employs TRBV6-2 or TRBV6-3 and TRBJ2-7; D remains unclear. V was pared by 6 bases and J by 7 bases, with 13 bases between. The germline CDR1 and CDR2 sequences are MNHEY and SVGEGT. This CDR3 has 12 residues. The chain's CDR3 is CASRSSLREQYV. CDR3 DNA sequence: TGTGCCAGCAGAAGTTCCCTGCGGGAGCAGTACGTC.

The chain employs TRBV5-1 and TRBJ2-7, with 8 bases fitting TRBD2. The trim removed 5 bases at V and 2 bases at J, leaving 3 bases unmatched. CDR1 and CDR2 from the germline V gene are SGHRS and YFSETQ. The CDR3 is made up of 13 amino acids. CDR3 amino acids: CASRLAAPYEQYF. Written as DNA, the CDR3 is TGCGCCAGCAGACTAGCGGCCCCCTACGAGCAGTACTTC.

The chain recombines TRBV7-6 with TRBJ2-1, with 8 positions matching TRBD1. This CDR3 contains 14 residues. The germline CDR1 and CDR2 sequences are SGHVS and FNYEAQ. The J segment lost 6 bases and the V segment lost 5 bases, leaving 6 bases of the junction unmatched. The CDR3 sequence is CASSPGTGSNEQFF. The CDR3 DNA follows: TGTGCCAGCAGCCCCGGGACAGGTTCCAATGAGCAGTTCTTC.

The chain joins TRBV10-2 to TRBJ2-3, with unresolved D. The CDR3 is made up of 15 amino acids. Germline V gene lookup returns CDR1 WSHSY and CDR2 SAAADI. With 3 bases removed from V and 4 bases from J, the gap between germline ends came to 14 bases. CDR3 loop: CASSDLYPPADTQYF. CDR3 sequence (DNA): TGCGCCAGCAGTGATCTCTATCCCCCAGCAGATACGCAGTATTTT.

J is TRBJ1-1 and V is TRBV18; 7 bases are shared with TRBD1. V shed 2 bases and J 3 bases; nucleotides not matched to a gene: 6. The CDR3 consists of 15 residues. CDR1 and CDR2 from the germline V gene are KGHSH and LQKENI. The DNA of the CDR3 is TGTGCCAGCTCACCAAGACAGGGTTGGGACACTGAAGCTTTCTTT. As protein: CASSPRQGWDTEAFF.

The rearrangement joins TRBV12-3 or TRBV12-4 to TRBJ1-5, with D possibly matching TRBD1 (5 bases). Deletions cut 2 bases from V and 5 bases from J, with 10 bases between. CDR3 length equals 14 residues. CDR3 in amino acids: CASSLSGGYQPQHF. The CDR3 region has the DNA TGTGCCAGCAGTTTATCGGGGGGATATCAGCCCCAGCATTTT.

The rearrangement uses TRBV2 and TRBJ2-3, with TRBD1 identical over 10 bases. This CDR3 comprises 13 residues. The germline gives CDR1 SNHLY, CDR2 FYNNEI. Losses at the gene ends were 4 bases for V and 5 bases for J; bases not matched to a gene: 0. The CDR3 region has the DNA TGTGCCAGCAGTGGGGACAGGGGAGATACGCAGTATTTT. It is translated as CASSGDRGDTQYF.

This sequence joins TRBV20-1 and TRBJ1-5, with TRBD1 matching over 7 bases. CDR1 is DFQATT, CDR2 SNEGSKA, per germline (reference sequence). V lost 4 bases, J lost 5 bases, and 5 bases stayed unmatched. CDR3 length: 13 residues. The CDR3 DNA follows: TGCAGTGCTATCGGACAGGTCTATCAGCCCCAGCATTTT. As protein: CSAIGQVYQPQHF.

The CDR3 sequence is CASSGLRSTDTQYF. CDR3 coding DNA: TGTGCCAGCAGCGGACTGAGAAGCACAGATACGCAGTATTTT. V and J are TRBV12-3 or TRBV12-4 and TRBJ2-3; D perhaps matches TRBD2 (5 bases). This CDR3 is 14 amino acids long. The ends were cut back, 6 bases at V and 0 bases at J, with 10 bases in the middle.

This clonotype was counted many times. The V call is TRBV4-1, the J call TRBJ1-1; D not certain. The CDR3 totals 13 residues. The germline V gene has CDR1 MGHRA and CDR2 YSYEKL. V was cut by 4 bases and J by 8 bases, with 14 bases left in between. DNA of the CDR3: TGCGCCAGCAGCCCCAGTGCCCGAGGAGAAGCTTTCTTT. Its translation: CASSPSARGEAFF.

V and J are TRBV5-1 and TRBJ1-2; no reliable D call. Trimming pared 4 bases from V and 2 bases from J, leaving 12 bases between. Per germline, CDR1 SGHRS and CDR2 YFSETQ. The CDR3 length is 14 residues. The chain's CDR3 is CASSVDGTNYGYTF. The CDR3 DNA is TGCGCCAGCAGCGTGGACGGTACCAACTATGGCTACACCTTC.

The J gene is TRBJ2-7, the V gene TRBV29-1; D might be TRBD1 (7 bases). This CDR3 comprises 13 residues. With 3 bases removed from V and 5 bases from J, the gap between germline ends came to 14 bases. Germline values: CDR1 SQVTM, CDR2 ANQGSEA. The CDR3 loop reads CSVDVSGGNEQYF. CDR3 sequence (DNA): TGCAGCGTTGATGTGTCAGGGGGGAACGAGCAGTACTTC.

V and J are TRBV7-9 and TRBJ1-2; D is unclear. Trimming removed 1 base from V and 3 bases from J, with 15 bases in between. The CDR3 length is 16 residues. Germline assignment: CDR1 SEHNR and CDR2 FQNEAQ (reference sequence). The CDR3 DNA reads TGTGCCAGCAGCTTAGGGTATGGCAGTTCTGACTATGGCTACACCTTC. Protein sequence: CASSLGYGSSDYGYTF.

This clonotype was seen repeatedly, ten times or more. The chain's CDR3 is CSASGQQGWNSPLHF. The CDR3 DNA is TGCAGTGCTAGTGGACAGCAGGGGTGGAATTCACCCCTCCACTTT. The rearrangement uses TRBV20-1 and TRBJ1-6, with D possibly matching TRBD1 (6 bases). The CDR3 contains 15 residues. Trimming stripped 3 bases from V and 7 bases from J, with 16 bases between. Per the germline V gene, CDR1 is DFQATT and CDR2 is SNEGSKA (reference sequence).

There are a few counts of this clonotype. This chain links TRBV3-1 with TRBJ2-7, with D possibly TRBD1 on 6 matching bases. The ends were cut back, 5 bases at V and 4 bases at J, with 15 bases in the middle. CDR1 is LGHDT and CDR2 is YNNKEL in the germline V gene (reference sequence). The CDR3 has 14 residues. The CDR3 reads CASSKTGLEYEQYV. As DNA, the CDR3 is TGTGCCAGCAGCAAGACAGGTTTAGAATACGAGCAGTACGTC.

This clonotype was picked up a small number of times. This chain uses TRBV7-6 with TRBJ2-1; the match to TRBD2 covers 9 bases. Germline CDR1 reads SGHVS; CDR2 reads FNYEAQ. The CDR3 length is 15 residues. Trimming took 2 bases from V and 8 from J; bases not matched to a gene: 7. The CDR3 DNA reads TGTGCCAGCAGCTTACTAGCGGGGACGGGGTATGAGCAGTTCTTC. Its protein product is CASSLLAGTGYEQFF.

V usage is TRBV2 and J usage is TRBJ2-1; 10 bases are a match to TRBD2. With 2 bases clipped from V and 7 bases from J, the junction kept 2 bases outside the gene matches. The germline gives CDR1 SNHLY, CDR2 FYNNEI. The length of the CDR3 is 14 residues. The CDR3 sequence: CASSELAGVNEQFF. CDR3 sequence (DNA): TGTGCCAGCAGTGAACTAGCGGGGGTAAATGAGCAGTTCTTC.